Listed below are T cell receptor beta chains from one sample, sequenced in a study of cytomegalovirus exposure and HLA in healthy donors. TCRdb keeps only in-frame clones here, not all; method: immunoSEQ multiplex PCR. The sample lists about 130,000 clones, around 77% occurring once. Sequenced: PBMCs. These receptors were collected from a man over 45 in good health and CMV-seronegative. CDR3s include the opening cysteine and the closing phenylalanine or tryptophan. Some rows have no size entry. The others give once, few or many, or a class for an expanded clone.

NA	TRBV5-4	TRBJ2-1	CASSPRLAGNEQFF
NA	TRBV28	TRBJ1-2	CASSLFEARGRNYGYTF
NA	TRBV9	TRBJ2-7	CASSATGQGPSEQYF
NA	TRBV11-2	TRBJ2-7	CASSRGGLAGSYEQYF
NA	TRBV5-1	TRBJ2-3	CASSLDVTSGKDTQYF
NA	TRBV4-1	TRBJ2-7	CASSRVAGGHVSSSYEQYF
NA	TRBV11-2	TRBJ2-7	CASSPEDRVTYEQYF
once	TRBV6-5	TRBJ2-3	CASRPSGTGLDTQYF
few	TRBV18	TRBJ2-5	CASSPGTGEETQYF
NA	TRBV6-6	NA	CASSYGGLAGYEQYF
NA	TRBV9	TRBJ2-5	CASSVTGTLQETQYF
once	TRBV7-9	TRBJ1-4	CASSAGLTNEKLFF
NA	TRBV7-9	TRBJ1-5	CASSLSGASNQPQHF
NA	TRBV28	TRBJ1-5	CASRANRGGNQPQHF
NA	TRBV10-1	TRBJ2-1	CASSESLAVNEQFF
NA	TRBV2	TRBJ2-7	CASSQGLAGPYEQYF
NA	TRBV28	TRBJ2-6	CASSFPRDSGANVLTF
NA	TRBV6-1	TRBJ2-3	CASKGGSTDTQYF
NA	TRBV7-6	TRBJ2-5	CASSLVQGHQETQYF
NA	TRBV30	TRBJ2-7	CAWSGGRVEQYF
NA	TRBV10-3	TRBJ2-3	CAISESGLAGGTDTQYF
NA	TRBV2	TRBJ1-2	CASSEFEQRGYTF
few	TRBV19	TRBJ1-3	CASSIRTGSSGNTIYF
NA	TRBV30	TRBJ1-5	CAWRLGTGSNQPQHF
NA	TRBV29-1	TRBJ1-1	CSGTGLNTEAFF
NA	TRBV5-6	TRBJ1-1	CASNINRQIKAFF
few	TRBV6-5	TRBJ1-5	CASWALGVGQPQHF
NA	TRBV2	TRBJ1-4	CASSEGGADNEKLFF
NA	TRBV7-9	TRBJ2-7	CASRPGTGRAYEQYF
NA	TRBV30	TRBJ2-7	CACSGSAYEQYF
NA	TRBV7-2	TRBJ2-7	CASSSSGTSYEQYF
NA	TRBV6-6	TRBJ1-3	CASSPQGDGNTIYF
NA	TRBV2	TRBJ1-4	CASSPGQVVEKLFF
NA	TRBV2	TRBJ2-1	CASRSGTPLNEQFF
NA	TRBV7-8	TRBJ2-5	CASSLAQVLDRGQETQYF
NA	TRBV7-4	TRBJ2-1	CASRIPGLAGGGNEQFF
once	TRBV27	TRBJ2-3	CASSFGGRASTDTQYF
NA	TRBV5-1	TRBJ1-1	CASSFAGLSTEAFF
NA	TRBV11-2	TRBJ2-1	CASSWAGEGLFNEQFF
few	TRBV19	TRBJ2-1	CASRGLAASSYNEQFF
NA	TRBV19	TRBJ1-2	CASSIRDSSYGYTF
NA	TRBV25-1	TRBJ1-2	CASRNSGSYGYTF
once	TRBV5-1	TRBJ2-7	CASSLEIGVHEQYF
NA	TRBV28	TRBJ2-5	CASRGAGEAEETQYF
NA	TRBV7-9	TRBJ2-2	CASRGQTNTGELFF
NA	TRBV6-1	TRBJ1-2	CASSEGSRGANYGYTF
NA	TRBV6-1	TRBJ1-4	CASSEILIFSGNGREKLFF
NA	TRBV5-4	TRBJ1-2	CASSGRHRVSNYGYTF
NA	TRBV28	TRBJ2-7	CASSLVVSYEQYF
NA	TRBV7-2	TRBJ2-1	CASSRGTGIYNEQFF
NA	TRBV29-1	TRBJ2-5	CSFSSGRALEGETQYF
NA	TRBV4-1	TRBJ1-1	CASSKGTGNTEAFF